This T cell receptor beta chain was sequenced in a study of blood T cells in healthy people across ages. Using a J-beta primer mix together with a sample-barcoded 5' primer, a second PCR was run for roughly 6 to 12 cycles. In TCRdb, the 5' RACE reads were re-called with MiXCR into one record per CDR3 protein. Of fewer than 2,000,000 distinct CDR3 sequences listed, around 40% were seen once; the top ten hold 23%. The CDR3 runs 16 residues. CDR1 is SEHNR, CDR2 FQNEAQ, per germline (reference sequence). V was cut by 1 base and J by 2 bases, with 14 bases left in between. Regarding the study as a whole: Getting older went along with TCR beta diversity per million T cells dropping roughly linearly. Researchers report that TCR beta diversity correlated strongly with naive T cell percentage.

Notes on this clonotype: The antigen is not known.

Input material: blood. The chain carries TRBV7-9 and TRBJ1-2; no firm D call. The source is a human donor in good health. The CDR3 reads CASSLGVTPSNYGYTF. In DNA form, the CDR3 reads TGTGCCAGCAGCTTAGGTGTGACACCATCAAACTATGGCTACACCTTC.